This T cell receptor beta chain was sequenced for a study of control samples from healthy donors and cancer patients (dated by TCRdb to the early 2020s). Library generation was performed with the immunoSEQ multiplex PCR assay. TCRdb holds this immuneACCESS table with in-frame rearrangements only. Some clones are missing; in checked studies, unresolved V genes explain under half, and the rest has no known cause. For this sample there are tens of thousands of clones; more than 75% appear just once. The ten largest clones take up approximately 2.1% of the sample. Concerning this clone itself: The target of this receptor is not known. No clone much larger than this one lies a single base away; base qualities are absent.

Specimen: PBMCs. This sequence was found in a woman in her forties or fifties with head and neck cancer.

The sequenced DNA is TGCGCCAGCAGTTTGACAGCCACTCAAGCGGACACTGAAGCTTTCTTT. It specifies CASSLTATQADTEAFF. The V and J segments used are TRBV5-1 and TRBJ1-1; TRBD1 could be the D gene, as 5 bases match. According to the germline V gene, CDR1 reads SGHRS and CDR2 reads YFSETQ. A distance of 20 bases separates the germline ends of V and J, which lose 5 bases and 3 bases respectively. The CDR3 runs 16 residues from the cysteine to the phenylalanine. Only the CDR3 region is kept as DNA, spanning 48 bases read in frame from base 1. With the rest looked up from the reference TRBV5-1 and TRBJ1-1 genes rather than sequenced, the full variable domain is KAGVTQTPRYLIKTRGQQVTLSCSPISGHRSVSWYQQTPGQGLQFLFEYFSETQRNKGNFPGRFSGRQFSNSRSEMNVSTLELGDSALYLCASSLTATQADTEAFFGQGTRLTVV.